This TCR beta chain was recorded in a study of blood T cells in healthy people across ages (dated by TCRdb to 2014 to 2015). Some background on the complete study: Template switching captured roughly one uniquely barcoded TCR beta cDNA molecule per two T cells in model experiments. Age-related changes in TCR beta repertoire diversity were measured in the study by deep sequencing normalized with unique cDNA molecular identifiers. The donors were divided into four age groups: young (average around 15 years), middle-aged (under 40), aged (approximately 62) and long-lived (roughly 88). To avoid experimental bias, donors of different ages were randomly spread across the sequencing lanes. Using the same blood draw, the study looked at two additional independent replicas of 1 million unique cDNA reads for two donors, one aged 18 to 30 and the other aged 80 or older. What the work shows at the level of the full study, not this receptor alone: A strong correlation was found between observed TCR beta diversity and the percentage of naive T cells measured by flow cytometry. Donor CMV infection status was unknown, potentially confounding age-related changes in expanded clonotypes. Observed TCR beta diversity per million T cells fell roughly linearly with age, and a significant reduction was already apparent by age approximately 41. Estimates of total diversity based on one million sequenced T cells were considered lower bounds and underestimates. Compared with the aged group, the long-lived group had more naive CD4+ T cells, fewer expanded clones and increased TCR diversity, suggesting age selection. Bulk unsorted PBMC profiling prevented conclusive comparison of naive and antigen-experienced compartments.

Systemically healthy Caucasian individuals from Russia, 35 to 40 in total and aged roughly 6 to 100 years, were included as donors. Each donor gave 8 to 10 milliliters of peripheral blood, drawn into EDTA-treated Vacutainer tubes. Ficoll-Paque density-gradient centrifugation was used to isolate PBMCs, with at least 7 million per sample. Total RNA was extracted from PBMCs with Trizol reagent, with at least 6 micrograms obtained per sample. For every donor, an aliquot of PBMCs went through flow cytometry to measure the percentages of naive CD45RAhigh/CD27high T cells. CDR3 length: 15 amino acids, cysteine to phenylalanine. Only the CDR3 DNA is retained, 45 bases long and in frame from the first base. CDR1 and CDR2 were assigned from the germline V gene as MNHEY and SVGEGT. Trimmed from V: 10 bases; trimmed from J: 4 bases; junction bases lacking a gene match: 11. On this clonotype itself: The target of this receptor is not known. Qualities for individual bases were not recorded, and no much larger clone is one base off.

The library was prepared using 5' RACE. The reads were generated on an Illumina HiSeq 2500. The second PCR ran for about 6 to 11 cycles and used a J-beta primer mix along with a sample-barcoded 5' primer. Each TCR beta cDNA molecule received a unique molecular identifier from a template-switch 5' adaptor carrying 12 random nucleotides. Each sample yielded at least 2.5 million CDR3-containing paired-end reads. First-strand cDNA was synthesized from all RNA with the Mint cDNA synthesis kit, primed by a TRBC-specific oligonucleotide. Following uracil-DNA glycosylase treatment, all cDNA underwent a first 18-cycle PCR with the universal primers M1SS and BC2_uni_R. The original pipeline was this. Each sample was normalized by randomly selecting 1 million high-quality reads, each carrying a distinct molecular identifier. Reads sharing molecular identifiers were discarded rather than binned into consensus sequences. MiTCR, run with a Q25 quality threshold and the strictest error-elimination algorithm, handled CDR3 identification, clonotype clustering and error correction. Lower-bound total TCR beta diversity was estimated with a nonparametric unseen species model using Euler transformation. TCRdb handled the public reads itself, with Q25 trimming in fastp and clone calling in MiXCR, and kept productive beta chains. Rows are unified per CDR3 protein, each entry keeping the most common DNA and genes. The V and J calls, along with clone size, are taken from TCRdb and not from the paper's own processing. The sample yields roughly 1,800,000 distinct CDR3 sequences; roughly 49% were counted once. The ten largest account for 2.1% of the sample.

Sequencing was carried out using blood. The sequence was collected from a woman in her thirties or forties in good health. This receptor chain uses TRBV6-2 or TRBV6-3 and TRBJ2-5, and TRBD2 matches 11 of the central bases. The CDR3 corresponds to CATIPPGTSGETQYF. In nucleotide form, the sequence is TGTGCCACCATACCCCCCGGGACTAGCGGAGAGACCCAGTACTTC.